These 14 T cell receptor beta chains were all obtained from the same sample, sequenced in a study of blood T cell repertoires in COVID-19. Assay: immunoSEQ multiplex PCR; the TCRdb copy retains only in-frame clones and omits some. The repertoire holds 50,000 to 80,000 clones, with roughly 82% as singletons. The material sequenced was peripheral blood. The source is a woman aged 55 to 70 with acute or convalescent COVID-19.

This sequence joins TRBV5-1 and TRBJ1-2; possible D gene TRBD1, 5 bases. The CDR3 length is 17 residues. V shed 4 bases and J shed 8 bases, with 27 bases lying between them. Germline assignment: CDR1 SGHRS and CDR2 YFSETQ. This CDR3 is CASSKAQDNPKVGGYTF. The DNA of the CDR3 is TGCGCCAGCAGCAAGGCCCAGGACAACCCGAAGGTCGGGGGCTACACCTTC.

V usage is TRBV12-3 or TRBV12-4 and J usage is TRBJ1-3, with D uncertain. V shed 3 bases and J shed 8 bases, with 8 bases lying between them. The CDR3 is made up of 12 amino acids. CDR3 protein: CASSFGEYTIYF. In nucleotides, the CDR3 is TGTGCCAGCAGTTTTGGGGAGTACACCATATATTTT.

The chain joins TRBV7-6 to TRBJ2-6; 8 bases fit TRBD1. Germline V gene lookup returns CDR1 SGHVS and CDR2 FNYEAQ. The CDR3 spans 17 residues. Unmatched junction bases numbered 7, after V lost 4 bases and J lost 2 bases. The chain's CDR3 is CASSSGTGPPGANVLTF. The DNA of the CDR3 is TGTGCCAGCAGCTCCGGGACAGGTCCCCCTGGGGCCAACGTCCTGACTTTC.

The chain is built from TRBV9 and TRBJ2-3; TRBD1 agrees at 8 bases. The CDR3 totals 16 residues. The J segment lost 5 bases and the V segment lost 3 bases, leaving 11 bases of the junction unmatched. Germline V CDR1 and CDR2: SGDLS, YYNGEE. CDR3 bases: TGTGCCAGCAGCGCCGAAGGACAGGGTCCTGGAGATACGCAGTATTTT. Protein product: CASSAEGQGPGDTQYF.

Only one count was recorded for this clone. The chain couples TRBV7-9 to TRBJ2-1, with 11 nucleotides matching TRBD1. This CDR3 is built from 16 residues. The trim removed 1 base at V and 7 bases at J, leaving 6 bases unmatched. Germline CDR1 SEHNR, CDR2 FQNEAQ (reference sequence). CDR3 region: CASSLGRTGGPNEQFF. The CDR3 DNA is TGTGCCAGCAGCTTAGGACGGACAGGGGGCCCGAATGAGCAGTTCTTC.

The chain's CDR3 is CASSSSGQGGEETQYF. The CDR3 DNA sequence: TGTGCCAGCAGCTCTTCGGGACAGGGGGGAGAAGAGACCCAGTACTTC. V gene TRBV7-7 combines with J gene TRBJ2-5, with 11 nucleotides matching TRBD1. Trimming cost V 4 bases and J 3 bases; bases outside gene matches: 7. Looked up from germline, CDR1 is SSHAT and CDR2 is FNYEAQ (reference sequence). This CDR3 is 16 amino acids long. The entire variable domain, with the rest obtained from reference TRBV7-7 and TRBJ2-5, is as follows: GAGVSQSPRYKVTKRGQDVTLRCDPISSHATLYWYQQALGQGPEFLTYFNYEAQPDKSGLPSDRFSAERPEGSISTLTIQRTEQRDSAMYRCASSSSGQGGEETQYFGPGTRLLVL.

This chain connects TRBV18 to TRBJ1-1; D not resolved. This CDR3 is 13 amino acids long. Germline V gene data show CDR1 as KGHSH and CDR2 as LQKENI. Trimming took off 3 bases at V and 6 bases at J, with 11 bases between the two ends. The DNA for the CDR3 is TGTGCCAGCTCACCCTCTAGGGAGGCTGAAGCTTTCTTT. Protein: CASSPSREAEAFF.

The count of this clone is one. Other DNA sequences in the sample encode the same CDR3. The chain links TRBV5-1 to TRBJ1-3; no reliable D call. The CDR3 sequence is 14 residues long. Germline-derived CDR1 and CDR2 are SGHRS and YFSETQ. The V gene lost 2 bases and the J gene lost 2 bases, with 8 bases spanning the gap. The chain's CDR3 is CASSLGTAGNTIYF. CDR3 coding DNA: TGCGCCAGCAGCTTAGGAACAGCTGGAAACACCATATATTTT.

The J gene is TRBJ2-3, the V gene TRBV24-1; 12 bases map to TRBD1. Germline V gives CDR1 KGHDR, CDR2 SFDVKD. The CDR3 consists of 17 residues. J was trimmed by 4 bases and V by 4 bases; bases with no gene match: 8. The CDR3 DNA sequence: TGTGCCACCAGTGACACCACCGGGACAGGGGGCGCAGATACGCAGTATTTT. Encoded protein: CATSDTTGTGGADTQYF.

This clone was counted only a few times. The chain uses TRBV6-5 and TRBJ1-2; 7 positions match TRBD1. V shed 5 bases, J shed 0 bases, and the junction held 6 bases outside the gene matches. CDR3 length equals 15 residues. Per germline, CDR1 MNHEY and CDR2 SVGAGI. The CDR3 is CASSTETGSNYGYTF. In nucleotides, the CDR3 is TGTGCCAGCAGTACTGAGACAGGGTCTAACTATGGCTACACCTTC.

The CDR3 DNA reads as TGTGCCACCAGCAGGGCCATAAACACTGAAGCTTTCTTT. It yields the protein CATSRAINTEAFF. The chain recombines TRBV15 with TRBJ1-1, with unresolved D. The V gene's germline CDR1 is LNHNV and CDR2 YYDKDF (reference sequence). The CDR3 spans 13 residues. Trimming removed 3 bases at V and 2 bases at J, with 7 bases between.

This clone was detected only once. V gene TRBV18 combines with J gene TRBJ1-4; D is unresolved. Germline CDR1 and CDR2: KGHSH and LQKENI. V lost 3 bases and J 8 bases, leaving 10 bases between the germline ends. The CDR3 loop spans 13 amino acids. CDR3 sequence reads: CASSPGRREKLFF. In DNA, the CDR3 is TGTGCCAGCTCACCGGGGAGACGGGAAAAACTGTTTTTT.

This chain joins TRBV5-1 and TRBJ2-1; 9 bases fit TRBD1. This CDR3 spans 15 amino acids. With V trimmed by 4 bases and J by 6 bases, 8 bases remained unmatched. Germline values: CDR1 SGHRS, CDR2 YFSETQ. The CDR3 DNA is TGCGCCAGCAGCATTACAGGGGGCCTCGGCAATGAGCAGTTCTTC. This sequence encodes CASSITGGLGNEQFF.

The chain has TRBV9 and TRBJ1-1; a weak D match, TRBD1 (5 bases). In germline, CDR1 is SGDLS, CDR2 YYNGEE. Trimming pared 4 bases from V and 2 bases from J, leaving 12 bases between. This CDR3 is 14 amino acids long. This CDR3 is CASSRGEFNTEAFF. The CDR3 DNA reads as TGTGCCAGCAGCCGGGGGGAGTTTAACACTGAAGCTTTCTTT.